This T cell receptor beta chain was identified in a study of CD8 T cells in ankylosing spondylitis. Each CDR3 protein gets one entry after TCRdb re-called the 5' RACE reads with MiXCR. The data hold 250,000 or so distinct CDR3 sequences, with about 10% observed a single time. This clonotype was counted ten times or more. The CDR3 sequence is 16 residues long. Trimming shortened V by 0 bases and J by 8 bases, and 14 bases separated the two germline ends. CDR1 is MGHRA, CDR2 YSYEKL, per germline. The TCR originated in a male donor with ankylosing spondylitis or in good health (not recorded which). The specimen sequenced was blood, either unsorted or a sorted T cell fraction (not recorded which). The chain is built from TRBV4-1 and TRBJ1-6, with D possibly TRBD1 on 5 matching bases. CDR3 DNA: TGCGCCAGCAGCCAAGATGGGGGATTCGGGGATTCACCCCTCCACTTT. This gives the protein CASSQDGGFGDSPLHF.